This T cell receptor beta chain was profiled in a study of shared clonotypes between healthy human individuals. The naive CD8 population came from CD45RO-negative cells selected for CCR7, without terminally differentiated effector memory CD45RA+ cells. Profiling relied on immunoSEQ multiplex PCR, and the TCRdb table lists in-frame clones only, not all of them. The sample carries roughly 890,000 clones, about 92% recorded once. On this clone itself: Antigen: not known.

General observations from the study: The study found roughly 5% of naive CD4 clonotypes shared across a few donors. The four-donor shared clonotypes exceeded non-shared clonotypes in generation probability, with non-shared ones scoring lower. Naive subsets typically showed greater estimated richness than memory subsets.

What was sequenced was naive CD8+ T cells sorted from blood. This clonotype originated in a man aged 30 to 45 in good health.

CDR3 DNA: TGCGCCAGCAGTTCCCGACGGGGGACCAACACCGGGGAGCTGTTTTTT. The encoded protein is CASSSRRGTNTGELFF. V and J are TRBV5-1 and TRBJ2-2, with D tentatively TRBD2 (6 bases). Per the germline V gene, CDR1 is SGHRS and CDR2 is YFSETQ. The germline V and J ends were trimmed by 5 bases and 2 bases, with 16 bases remaining between them. The CDR3 contains 16 residues.